This entry lists 27 T cell receptor beta chains sequenced from one sample in a study of blood T cell repertoires in COVID-19. Generated by immunoSEQ multiplex PCR, the TCRdb table keeps only in-frame clones and is missing some. Among roughly 200,000 clones listed, around 85% were seen once. The sequencing input was PBMCs or T cells enriched from blood (not recorded which). The origin of the receptors is a woman between 45 and 65 years old in a cohort exposed to, infected with or recovered from COVID-19 (not recorded which).

The rearrangement links TRBV2 to TRBJ2-5, with no clear D. Germline CDR1 reads SNHLY; CDR2 reads FYNNEI. The CDR3 has 11 residues. Trimming cost V 3 bases and J 9 bases, with 8 bases left between them. The CDR3 loop reads CASSEAPPQYF. The CDR3 region has the DNA TGTGCCAGCAGTGAGGCCCCCCCCCAGTACTTC.

The chain links TRBV6-2 or TRBV6-3 to TRBJ2-3; 11 nucleotides agree with TRBD2. Germline V gene sequence: CDR1 MNHEY, CDR2 SVGEGT. V lost 5 bases to trimming and J lost 1 base; unmatched junction nucleotides: 8. The CDR3 is made up of 17 amino acids. This chain's CDR3 is CASSGLAGGRGTDTQYF. In DNA form, the CDR3 reads TGTGCCAGCAGTGGGCTAGCGGGGGGCCGGGGCACAGATACGCAGTATTTT.

V is TRBV5-4 and J is TRBJ2-7; 9 bases agree with TRBD2. With 0 bases clipped from V and 3 bases from J, the junction kept 1 base outside the gene matches. Per germline, CDR1 SGHNT and CDR2 YYREEE (reference sequence). The CDR3 runs 14 residues. The CDR3 is CASSLGLAVYEQYF. In DNA, the CDR3 is TGTGCCAGCAGCTTGGGACTAGCGGTCTACGAGCAGTACTTC.

The chain is built from TRBV7-8 and TRBJ1-3; no clear D gene. V was clipped by 6 bases and J by 0 bases, with 24 bases between them. Germline V gene sequence: CDR1 SGHVS, CDR2 FQNEAQ. This CDR3 region has 19 residues. CDR3 region: CASRRSVGKPSSSGNTIYF. CDR3 sequence (DNA): TGTGCCAGCAGGCGGAGCGTCGGAAAACCTTCCTCCTCTGGAAACACCATATATTTT.

This chain connects TRBV28 to TRBJ2-7, with D perhaps matching TRBD2 (6 bases). CDR1 is MDHEN and CDR2 is SYDVKM in the germline V gene. This CDR3 is 15 amino acids long. V lost 5 bases, J lost 6 bases, and 20 bases lay in between. The CDR3 DNA reads TGTGCCAGCAGTCCAACCGGGACTCCCCAGTTCGAGCAGTACTTC. It is translated as CASSPTGTPQFEQYF.

There are a few counts of this clone. The V call is TRBV6-5, the J call TRBJ1-1; D perhaps matches TRBD1 (5 bases). The ends were cut back, 0 bases at V and 5 bases at J, with 16 bases in the middle. Looked up from germline, CDR1 is MNHEY and CDR2 is SVGAGI. This CDR3 comprises 16 residues. CDR3 sequence reads: CASSYSSRGVGTEAFF. The CDR3 bases are TGTGCCAGCAGTTACTCGAGTCGGGGGGTAGGAACTGAAGCTTTCTTT.

The rearrangement links TRBV2 to TRBJ1-5, with TRBD1 identical over 9 bases. Looked up from germline, CDR1 is SNHLY and CDR2 is FYNNEI. Unmatched junction bases numbered 4, after V lost 3 bases and J lost 7 bases. The CDR3 has 14 residues. DNA for the CDR3: TGTGCCAGCAGTGACGGGACAGGGCAGCAGCCCCAGCATTTT. Translating gives CASSDGTGQQPQHF.

This clone was detected only a few times. The chain has TRBV19 and TRBJ1-5, with D possibly being TRBD1 (6 bases). V was cut by 0 bases and J by 6 bases, with 12 bases left in between. Per germline, CDR1 LNHDA and CDR2 SQIVND (reference sequence). There are 15 residues in the CDR3. The CDR3 sequence is CASSIDTGSGQPQHF. The CDR3 region has the DNA TGTGCCAGTAGTATAGACACAGGGTCGGGTCAGCCCCAGCATTTT.

This rearrangement joins TRBV19 to TRBJ1-2; possible D gene TRBD1, 5 bases. V lost 7 bases, J lost 8 bases, and 17 bases lay in between. Looked up from germline, CDR1 is LNHDA and CDR2 is SQIVND (reference sequence). The CDR3 totals 13 residues. Here the CDR3 reads CASIDPGEKGYTF. The CDR3, as DNA: TGTGCCAGTATAGATCCGGGGGAAAAAGGCTACACCTTC.

The V and J genes are TRBV28 and TRBJ2-5; TRBD2 might be the D (6 bases). CDR3 size: 14 residues. The V gene's germline CDR1 is MDHEN and CDR2 SYDVKM. The germline V and J ends were trimmed by 1 base and 5 bases, with 11 bases remaining between them. CDR3 in amino acids: CASSLYRERETQYF. DNA for the CDR3: TGTGCCAGCAGTTTATATCGGGAGAGGGAGACCCAGTACTTC.

A remark on this clone: At one end the junction does not follow the germline gene, possibly because of a read error. V gene TRBV4-1 combines with J gene TRBJ1-4; no definite D call. CDR1 and CDR2 (germline): MGHRA, YSYEKL. The CDR3 totals 12 residues. This chain's CDR3 is CASSLPYEKLFF. The CDR3 DNA follows: TGCGCCAGCAGCCTCCCGTATGAGAAACTGTTTTTT.

Turning to this clone: One junction end does not reproduce the germline sequence, and a read error may be involved. The chain joins TRBV6-1 to TRBJ1-2, with D perhaps TRBD1 (6 bases). From germline, CDR1 is MNHNS and CDR2 SASEGT. The CDR3 length is 13 residues. CDR3 coding DNA: TGTGCCAGCAGTGAAATCGGACAGTTACCTAGGGCCTTC. Encoded protein: CASSEIGQLPRAF.

V is TRBV6-2 or TRBV6-3 and J is TRBJ2-7; no definite D call. Germline loops: CDR1 MNHEY, CDR2 SVGEGT. This CDR3 region has 11 residues. V dropped 3 bases and J dropped 5 bases, with 5 bases sitting between them. As DNA, the CDR3 is TGTGCCAGCAGTTATCCCAACGAGCAGTACTTC. Translating it yields CASSYPNEQYF.

This chain links TRBV28 with TRBJ2-7; TRBD1 might be the D (5 bases). Trimming removed 3 bases from V and 4 bases from J, with 10 bases in between. CDR3 length: 13 amino acids. Germline V CDR1 and CDR2: MDHEN, SYDVKM. CDR3 DNA sequence: TGTGCCAGCAGTTTTGGGGCACCGTACGAGCAGTACTTC. Residues: CASSFGAPYEQYF.

This clone was found a few times. V and J are TRBV18 and TRBJ2-1; TRBD2 agrees at 8 bases. The V segment lost 3 bases and the J segment 2 bases; nucleotides outside the gene matches: 3. CDR3 length: 15 residues. Germline-derived CDR1 and CDR2 are KGHSH and LQKENI. The CDR3 here is CASSPPAGAYNEQFF. CDR3 DNA sequence: TGTGCCAGCTCACCCCCAGCGGGGGCCTACAATGAGCAGTTCTTC.

Concerning this clone itself: The same CDR3 can be traced to other DNA sequences in this sample. The V call is TRBV7-9, the J call TRBJ1-2, with D maybe TRBD1 (5 bases). Germline assignment: CDR1 SEHNR and CDR2 FQNEAQ (reference sequence). The CDR3 is 13 residues long. V shed 0 bases and J shed 3 bases, with 5 bases lying between them. CDR3 region: CASSLAGDYGYTF. The CDR3 DNA sequence: TGTGCCAGCAGCTTAGCAGGGGACTATGGCTACACCTTC.

This clone was seen a single time. At one boundary the junction diverges from the germline segment, which might be a read error. This sequence joins TRBV9 and TRBJ1-4; D uncertain. The CDR3 sequence is 13 residues long. CDR1 is SGDLS and CDR2 is YYNGEE in the germline V gene. The CDR3 reads CAGSVGLVEKLFF. The CDR3 DNA reads as TGTGCCGGCAGCGTAGGGCTGGTCGAAAAACTGTTTTTT.

This clone was seen a single time. The V and J genes are TRBV11-2 and TRBJ1-1; a possible D gene is TRBD1 (6 bases). CDR1 and CDR2 (germline): SGHAT, FQNNGV. The CDR3 contains 15 residues. V lost 0 bases to trimming and J lost 5 bases, with 13 bases between them. Here the CDR3 reads CASSLEPQGQTEAFF. The CDR3 DNA reads as TGTGCCAGCAGCTTAGAACCCCAGGGGCAGACTGAAGCTTTCTTT.

The gene calls are TRBV28 and TRBJ1-5; the D is unclear. This CDR3 is 14 amino acids long. CDR1 is MDHEN, CDR2 SYDVKM, per germline. The germline V and J ends were trimmed by 5 bases and 7 bases, with 15 bases remaining between them. This CDR3 reads CASSPPPPRQPQHF. The CDR3 nucleotides are TGTGCCAGCAGTCCTCCTCCTCCTAGGCAGCCCCAGCATTTT.

This chain joins TRBV4-3 and TRBJ2-3, with 11 bases that match TRBD2. J gave up 3 bases and V 3 bases, and 11 bases lay outside the gene matches. In germline, CDR1 is LGHNA, CDR2 YSLEER. The CDR3 sequence is 18 residues long. This chain's CDR3 is CASSQAPSGLAVTDTQYF. CDR3 coding DNA: TGCGCCAGCAGCCAGGCTCCTTCGGGACTAGCGGTTACAGATACGCAGTATTTT.

The chain has TRBV5-5 and TRBJ1-4; D uncertain. With 0 bases removed from V and 7 bases from J, the gap between germline ends came to 13 bases. CDR3 length equals 15 residues. Germline values: CDR1 SGHKS, CDR2 YYEKEE (reference sequence). CDR3 DNA: TGTGCCAGCAGCTTGGCGTCAAATGTCGGTGAAAAACTGTTTTTT. This sequence encodes CASSLASNVGEKLFF.

The chain joins TRBV7-2 to TRBJ2-2, with D possibly TRBD2 on 6 matching bases. Germline V gene sequence: CDR1 SGHTA, CDR2 FQGNSA. The CDR3 consists of 15 residues. Deletions cut 4 bases from V and 3 bases from J, with 12 bases between. The CDR3 nucleotides read TGTGCCAGCAGCTCCCTGGGCGGGGACACCGGGGAGCTGTTTTTT. Translation: CASSSLGGDTGELFF.

V usage is TRBV6-6 and J usage is TRBJ2-1, with 8 bases matching TRBD1. The CDR3 totals 15 residues. V lost 6 bases to trimming and J lost 5 bases; unmatched junction nucleotides: 9. CDR1 and CDR2 from the germline V gene are MNHNY and SVGAGI (reference sequence). CDR3 loop: CASRPQGALNNEQFF. CDR3 DNA: TGTGCCAGCAGGCCGCAGGGGGCATTGAACAATGAGCAGTTCTTC.

The CDR3 region has the DNA TGTGCCAGCAGCTCCGGACAGGGAAAGGGCTACACCTTC. Translating gives CASSSGQGKGYTF. The genes are TRBV12-3 or TRBV12-4 and TRBJ1-2, with 8 bases aligning to TRBD1. The CDR3 is 13 residues long. V dropped 6 bases and J dropped 8; count of bases not matched to a gene: 8.

The chain combines TRBV4-2 with TRBJ1-4; no reliable D call. The CDR3 consists of 18 residues. Deletions cut 4 bases from V and 0 bases from J, with 18 bases between. The germline gives CDR1 LGHNA, CDR2 YNFKEQ. This chain's CDR3 is CASSPRSTSAATNEKLFF. CDR3 DNA sequence: TGTGCCAGCAGCCCCCGGTCTACTAGTGCTGCAACTAATGAAAAACTGTTTTTT.

This clone occurred once. The chain links TRBV20-1 to TRBJ2-1, with D possibly TRBD2 on 7 matching bases. Per the germline V gene, CDR1 is DFQATT and CDR2 is SNEGSKA (reference sequence). The CDR3 runs to 14 residues. V was cut by 3 bases and J by 7 bases, with 16 bases left in between. The chain's CDR3 is CSASGGGVVNEQFF. As DNA, the CDR3 is TGCAGTGCTAGTGGGGGGGGCGTTGTTAATGAGCAGTTCTTC.

This chain connects TRBV6-5 to TRBJ2-5; tentative D call: TRBD2 (6 bases). CDR3 length: 15 residues. CDR1 and CDR2 from the germline V gene are MNHEY and SVGAGI. V was cut by 1 base and J by 2 bases, with 11 bases left in between. DNA for the CDR3: TGTGCCAGCAGTTACTTTCCGGGGAGGCAAGAGACCCAGTACTTC. It yields the protein CASSYFPGRQETQYF.